This is a list of T cell receptor beta chains from one sample in a study of blood T cell repertoires in COVID-19. Here immunoSEQ multiplex PCR was the method, and the copy in TCRdb shows in-frame clones only, minus some. This repertoire shows over 250,000 clones, more than 90% found once; its top ten account for around 2.7%. Sequenced input: PBMCs or T cells enriched from blood (not recorded which). These receptors were obtained from a man aged 55 to 70 who had recovered from COVID-19. Both conserved end residues are trimmed from each CDR3. The order of the fields is D gene, V gene, J gene, CDR3 protein. D genes are given only for firm matches.

.	TRBV15	TRBJ1-5	ATSRDRGTGQPQH
.	TRBV12-3/TRBV12-4	TRBJ1-2	ASSLAINGGYT
.	TRBV12-2	TRBJ1-4	ASTKGKNSRVEKLF
.	TRBV18	TRBJ2-7	ASSPLWPYEQY
TRBD1	TRBV6-4	TRBJ1-6	ASRIRQGNSPLH
.	TRBV27	TRBJ1-2	ASREDRYYEGYT
TRBD2	TRBV7-3	TRBJ2-3	ASTLSGASTDTQY
.	TRBV19	TRBJ1-5	ASSITDNQPQH
TRBD1	TRBV5-8	TRBJ2-7	ASSLIGQGAYEQY
.	TRBV5-6	TRBJ1-5	ASSLDRYQPQH
.	TRBV4-3	TRBJ1-3	ASTTSHPGNTIY
TRBD1	TRBV27	TRBJ2-1	ASSLDRGFYNEQF
.	TRBV20-1	TRBJ2-1	SAFRGEQF
.	TRBV7-8	TRBJ2-1	ASSSFSAVRAPLGEQF
TRBD1	TRBV19	TRBJ1-5	ASSIYGTVNQPQH
TRBD1	TRBV4-3	TRBJ1-4	ASSQAQGGEKLF
.	TRBV5-4	TRBJ2-5	ASSLQQVIETQY
.	TRBV7-2	TRBJ1-5	ASSSTRGGRNQPQH
.	TRBV7-9	TRBJ1-5	ASSLGAGQPQH
.	TRBV5-1	TRBJ1-1	ASSPGGEAF
.	TRBV6-5	TRBJ2-3	ASSSSLSSGDTQY
.	TRBV5-1	TRBJ2-1	ASSSGGTGTNEQF
.	TRBV11-2	TRBJ1-3	ASSSALPQAGRSGNTIY
.	TRBV19	TRBJ1-1	ASSIGWRGARTEAF
TRBD2	TRBV5-1	TRBJ2-7	ASRSGIPYEQY
TRBD1	TRBV5-1	TRBJ2-1	ASSLGQGRNEQF
TRBD1	TRBV6-1	TRBJ2-1	ASSSETGRV
.	TRBV5-5	TRBJ1-4	ASSLRPRIATNEKLF
.	TRBV7-8	TRBJ1-5	ASSLERLWGSNQPQH
TRBD2	TRBV3-1/TRBV3-2	TRBJ2-3	ASSVLAGGPTDTQY
TRBD1	TRBV6-2/TRBV6-3	TRBJ1-5	ASSNGQGANQPQH